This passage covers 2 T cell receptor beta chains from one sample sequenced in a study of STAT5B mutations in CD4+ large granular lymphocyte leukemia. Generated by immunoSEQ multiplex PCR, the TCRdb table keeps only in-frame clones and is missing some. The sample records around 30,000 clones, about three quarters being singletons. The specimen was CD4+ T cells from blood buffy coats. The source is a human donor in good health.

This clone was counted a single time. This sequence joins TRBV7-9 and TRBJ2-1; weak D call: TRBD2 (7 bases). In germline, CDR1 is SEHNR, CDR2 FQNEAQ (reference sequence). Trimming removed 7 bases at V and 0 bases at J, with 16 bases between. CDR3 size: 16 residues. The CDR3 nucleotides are TGTGCCAGCACTTACTGGGGGGGGCTCTCCTACAATGAGCAGTTCTTC. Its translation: CASTYWGGLSYNEQFF.

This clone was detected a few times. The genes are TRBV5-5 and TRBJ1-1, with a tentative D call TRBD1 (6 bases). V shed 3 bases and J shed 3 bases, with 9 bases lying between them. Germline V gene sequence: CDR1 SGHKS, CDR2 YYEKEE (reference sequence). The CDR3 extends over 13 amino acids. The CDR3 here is CASSSDSHTEAFF. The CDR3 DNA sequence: TGTGCCAGCAGCTCGGACAGCCACACTGAAGCTTTCTTT.